Reported below is one T cell receptor beta chain. Antigen unknown. This specimen belongs to a study of post-analysis software for immune sequencing data. This CDR3 region has 14 residues. V was shortened by 5 bases and J by 5 bases, with 15 bases between the two germline ends. Findings of the study overall: Among 5 or 6 TRBV segments more frequent in patients than controls were TRBV5-6, TRBV5-1 and TRBV20-1.

TCR beta libraries were prepared from cDNA with unique molecular identifiers. TCRdb re-analysed the PCR reads in MiXCR, keeping a single row per CDR3 protein. The sample consists of about 570,000 distinct CDR3 sequences, around a third of them appearing once. This chain joins TRBV12-3 or TRBV12-4 and TRBJ1-1; a weak D match, TRBD1 (5 bases). The sample was blood. This TCR came from a girl between 2 and 17 years old with multiple sclerosis. The CDR3 DNA follows: TGTGCCAGCAGTCGGGGCCTTCCGGGGACTGAAGCTTTCTTT. Protein product: CASSRGLPGTEAFF.